This is a list of T cell receptor beta chains from one sample in a study of vaccination effects on CD4 cells after COVID-19. No antigens are known for them. Some clones are missing from TCRdb's copy, which holds only in-frame ones; the method was immunoSEQ multiplex PCR. The repertoire holds around 25,000 clones, with 60% to 80% as singletons. The sample consisted of CD4+ T cells from PBMCs cultured with HCoV-NL63 spike peptides, taken before COVID-19 vaccination. These receptors all stem from a human donor who had a prior SARS-CoV-2 infection. Both conserved end residues are part of each CDR3.

v_gene,len,j_gene,CDR3aa
TRBV28,14,TRBJ1-4,CASSLGGPNEKLFF
TRBV7-3,14,TRBJ2-3,CASSLGPSTDTQYF
TRBV30,18,TRBJ1-6,CAWSVVETFSSYNSPLHF
TRBV28,17,TRBJ1-5,CASSSRGAGGINQPQHF
TRBV29-1,12,TRBJ2-5,CSGYSGIETQYF
TRBV11-3,15,TRBJ1-4,CASSLDDRGSEKLFF
TRBV5-4,15,TRBJ2-3,CASSSGLTPTDTQYF
TRBV7-2,13,TRBJ2-5,CATGLAGGETQYF
TRBV7-2,15,TRBJ2-7,CASSLSSVKSYEQYF
TRBV7-8,18,TRBJ2-1,CASSPVVAGLSSYNEQFF
TRBV7-8,16,TRBJ1-5,CASSRLTGGPNQPQHF
TRBV28,12,TRBJ2-7,CASSSPPYEQYF
TRBV18,17,TRBJ2-3,CASSPLPVAGGGDTQYF
TRBV19,15,TRBJ1-1,CASSVWGQANTEAFF
TRBV4-1,15,TRBJ2-7,CASSLRFSGIYEQYF
TRBV5-1,15,TRBJ1-3,CASSGTGGSGNTIYF
TRBV2,23,TRBJ2-7,CASSEKSALFGLAGGRHSYEQYF
TRBV19,13,TRBJ1-1,CASAYREHTEAFF
TRBV4-3,15,TRBJ1-1,CASSPQGGVNTEAFF
TRBV2,12,TRBJ2-5,CASTGEQETQYF
TRBV4-1,14,TRBJ2-7,CASSRQTRTYEQYF
TRBV18,16,TRBJ2-5,CASSPIENYFQETQYF
TRBV5-1,13,TRBJ1-4,CASKETGVEKLFF
TRBV19,16,TRBJ1-5,CASSVRARDNNQPQHF
TRBV2,15,TRBJ2-2,CASTGLATNTGELFF
TRBV5-4,13,TRBJ2-2,CASSFRVTGELFF
TRBV7-9,16,TRBJ2-1,CASSAASGGAYNEQFF
TRBV18,15,TRBJ1-1,CASSPSAGGNTEAFF
TRBV18,17,TRBJ1-1,CASSPYDLGSGGTEAFF
TRBV7-9,15,TRBJ2-7,CASSRRTGVSYEQYF
TRBV9,14,TRBJ1-6,CASSLPGGDSPLHF
TRBV21-1,19,TRBJ2-2,CASSKVGSAGRPNTGELFF
TRBV7-8,16,TRBJ1-6,CASSLGGHRVNSPLHF
TRBV11-1,15,TRBJ1-3,CASRHRQGAGNTIYF
TRBV4-1,17,TRBJ2-6,CASSLKGQGTGANVLTF
TRBV5-1,16,TRBJ2-1,CASSFPRGGYYNEQFF
TRBV3-1/TRBV3-2,16,TRBJ2-7,CASSQAQHLNFYEQYF
TRBV3-1/TRBV3-2,14,TRBJ2-7,CASSLLAGASEQYF
TRBV10-3,13,TRBJ1-2,CAINPGTDNGYTF
TRBV20-1,11,TRBJ2-7,CSAQRVSEQYF
TRBV5-4,16,TRBJ2-2,CASSYWETGWTGELFF
TRBV5-1,15,TRBJ1-1,CASSSTGGVGTEAFF
TRBV7-9,17,TRBJ1-2,CASSSSGGWLFNYGYTF
TRBV6-6,15,TRBJ2-7,CASTNRDQGVYEQYF
TRBV6-5,15,TRBJ1-2,CASSSQTGTDYGYTF
TRBV2,13,TRBJ2-7,CASRQGGSYEQYF
TRBV9,13,TRBJ1-2,CASSVQGGYGYTF
TRBV4-2,15,TRBJ1-1,CASSQDQISGTEAFF
TRBV28,15,TRBJ2-1,CASSAPQGNYNEQFF
TRBV12-1,18,TRBJ2-7,CASSSPVRPRTSDYEQYF
TRBV4-3,16,TRBJ2-1,CASSRISGVIWDEQFF
TRBV4-2,13,TRBJ2-1,CASSLISGNEQFF
TRBV11-2,12,TRBJ2-5,CASSFSRETQYF